This TCR beta chain was identified during a study of regulatory dendritic cells for organ transplantation. The J segment lost 5 bases and the V segment lost 4 bases, leaving 8 bases of the junction unmatched. Germline CDR1 reads SGDLS; CDR2 reads YYNGEE. The CDR3 spans 15 residues. CFSE-labeled sorted T cells met regulatory or mature dendritic cells for four to five days. CD4+ or CD8+ T cells were sorted as naive CD45RA+ or memory CD45RO+. As for this clone: Antigen: not known.

Using immunoSEQ multiplex PCR, the repertoire was profiled, and TCRdb retains in-frame clones only, with some absent. The sample gives about 4,200 clones, 60% of which show up once; about a sixth is in the top ten. The sequenced sample consisted of memory CD8+ T cells from blood cultured with regulatory dendritic cells. Indicated subset: CD45RO+ memory T cells. This sequence originates from a human donor in good health. The chain couples TRBV9 to TRBJ2-7, with 11 bases matching TRBD2. CDR3 sequence reads: CASSILAGGFDEQYF. DNA for the CDR3: TGTGCCAGCAGCATATTAGCGGGGGGGTTCGACGAGCAGTACTTC.